The text below deals with one T cell receptor (beta chain). The CDR3 spans 15 residues. Looked up from germline, CDR1 is KGHSH and CDR2 is LQKENI. V gave up 1 base and J gave up 2 bases; unmatched junction bases: 1. Second-dose recipients at about 4 or about 12 weeks were treated as one pooled group. The record originates from a study of T cell responses to AZD1222 COVID-19 vaccine. Here immunoSEQ multiplex PCR was the method, and the copy in TCRdb shows in-frame clones only, minus some. The sample includes 100,000 to 140,000 clones, approximately 90% of them seen just once. The starting material was peripheral blood, obtained 28 days after the second AZD1222 dose. The source is an adult who received the AZD1222 COVID-19 vaccine. The rearrangement joins TRBV18 to TRBJ1-2, with TRBD1 matching 10 bases. In DNA form, the CDR3 reads TGTGCCAGCTCACCACGGACAGGGGGAAACTATGGCTACACCTTC. It specifies CASSPRTGGNYGYTF.